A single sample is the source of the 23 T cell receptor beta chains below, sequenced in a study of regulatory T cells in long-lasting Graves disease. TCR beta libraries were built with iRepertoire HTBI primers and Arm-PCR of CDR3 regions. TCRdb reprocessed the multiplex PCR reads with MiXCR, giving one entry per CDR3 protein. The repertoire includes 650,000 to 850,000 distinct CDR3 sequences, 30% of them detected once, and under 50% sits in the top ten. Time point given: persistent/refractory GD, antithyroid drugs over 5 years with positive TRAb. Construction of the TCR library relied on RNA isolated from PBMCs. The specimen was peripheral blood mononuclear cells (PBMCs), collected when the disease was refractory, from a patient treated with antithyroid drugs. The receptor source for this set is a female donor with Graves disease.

The CDR3 nucleotides read TGTGCCAGTAGTACGGGACTAGCGGACACAGATACGCAGTATTTT. Translating it yields CASSTGLADTDTQYF. This chain joins TRBV19 and TRBJ2-3, with TRBD2 identical over 11 bases. V lost 4 bases, J lost 2 bases, and 2 bases stayed unmatched. The CDR3 has 15 amino acids. Germline V gene sequence: CDR1 LNHDA, CDR2 SQIVND (reference sequence).

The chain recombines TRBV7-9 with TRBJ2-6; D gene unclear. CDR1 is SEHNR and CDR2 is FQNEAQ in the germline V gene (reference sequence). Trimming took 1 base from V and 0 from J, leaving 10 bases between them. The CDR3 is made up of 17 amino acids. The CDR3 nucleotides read TGTGCCAGCAGCTTAGTGATCAGACCCTCTGGGGCCAACGTCCTGACTTTC. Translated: CASSLVIRPSGANVLTF. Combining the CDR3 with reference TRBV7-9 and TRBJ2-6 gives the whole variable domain DTGVSQNPRHKITKRGQNVTFRCDPISEHNRLYWYRQTLGQGPEFLTYFQNEAQLEKSRLLSDRFSAERPKGSFSTLEIQRTEQGDSAMYLCASSLVIRPSGANVLTFGAGSRLTVL.

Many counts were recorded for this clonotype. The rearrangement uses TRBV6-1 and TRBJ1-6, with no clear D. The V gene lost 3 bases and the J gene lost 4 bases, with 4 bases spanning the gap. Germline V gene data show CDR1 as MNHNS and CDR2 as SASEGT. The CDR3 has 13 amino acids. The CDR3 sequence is CASSDSYNSPLHF. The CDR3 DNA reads TGTGCCAGCAGTGACAGTTATAATTCACCCCTCCACTTT.

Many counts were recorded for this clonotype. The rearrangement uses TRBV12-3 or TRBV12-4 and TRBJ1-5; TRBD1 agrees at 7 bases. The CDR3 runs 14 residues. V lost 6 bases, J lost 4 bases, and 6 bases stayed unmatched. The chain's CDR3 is CASRFGQANQPQHF. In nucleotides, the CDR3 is TGTGCCAGCAGATTTGGACAGGCAAATCAGCCCCAGCATTTT.

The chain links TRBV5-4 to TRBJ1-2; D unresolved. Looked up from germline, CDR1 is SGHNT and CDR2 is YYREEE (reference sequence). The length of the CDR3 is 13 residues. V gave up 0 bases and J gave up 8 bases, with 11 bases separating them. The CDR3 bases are TGTGCCAGCAGCTTGGGAAGGGTAGGGGGCTACACCTTC. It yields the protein CASSLGRVGGYTF.

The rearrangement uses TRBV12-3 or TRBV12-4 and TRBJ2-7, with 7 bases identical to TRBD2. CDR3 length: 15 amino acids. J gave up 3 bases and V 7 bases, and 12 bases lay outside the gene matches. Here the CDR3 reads CASTGGTTKFYEQYF. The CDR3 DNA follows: TGTGCCAGCACCGGAGGGACTACAAAATTCTACGAGCAGTACTTC.

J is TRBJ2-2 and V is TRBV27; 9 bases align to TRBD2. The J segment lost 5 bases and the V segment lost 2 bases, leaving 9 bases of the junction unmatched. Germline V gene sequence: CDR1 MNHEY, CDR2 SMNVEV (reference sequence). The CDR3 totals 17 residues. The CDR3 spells CASSLILPSGTTGELFF. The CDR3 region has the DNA TGTGCCAGCAGTTTAATCCTCCCTAGCGGGACGACCGGGGAGCTGTTTTTT.

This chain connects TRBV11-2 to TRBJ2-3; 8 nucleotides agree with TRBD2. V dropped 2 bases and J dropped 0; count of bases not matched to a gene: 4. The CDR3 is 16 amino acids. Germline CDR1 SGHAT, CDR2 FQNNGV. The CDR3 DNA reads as TGTGCCAGCAGCTTACATGGCGGGGGGAGCACAGATACGCAGTATTTT. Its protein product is CASSLHGGGSTDTQYF.

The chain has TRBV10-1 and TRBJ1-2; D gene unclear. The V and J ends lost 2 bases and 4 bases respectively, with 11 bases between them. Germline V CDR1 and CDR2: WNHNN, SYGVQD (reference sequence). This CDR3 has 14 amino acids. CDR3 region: CASSEKGFGYGYTF. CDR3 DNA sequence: TGCGCCAGCAGTGAGAAGGGTTTCGGCTATGGCTACACCTTC.

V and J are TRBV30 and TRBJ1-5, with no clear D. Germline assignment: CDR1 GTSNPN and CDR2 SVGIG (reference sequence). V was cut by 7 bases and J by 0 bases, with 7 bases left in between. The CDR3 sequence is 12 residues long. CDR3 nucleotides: TGTGCCTTTTCGGGTAGCAATCAGCCCCAGCATTTT. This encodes CAFSGSNQPQHF. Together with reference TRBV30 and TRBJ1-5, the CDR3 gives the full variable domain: SQTIHQWPATLVQPVGSPLSLECTVEGTSNPNLYWYRQAAGRGLQLLFYSVGIGQISSEVPQNLSASRPQDRQFILSSKKLLLSDSGFYLCAFSGSNQPQHFGDGTRLSIL.

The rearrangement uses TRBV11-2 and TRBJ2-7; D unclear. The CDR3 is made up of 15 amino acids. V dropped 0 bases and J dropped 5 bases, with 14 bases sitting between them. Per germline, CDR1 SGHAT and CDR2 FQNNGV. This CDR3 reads CASSLDRVADHEQYF. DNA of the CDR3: TGTGCCAGCAGCTTAGATCGTGTCGCCGACCACGAGCAGTACTTC.

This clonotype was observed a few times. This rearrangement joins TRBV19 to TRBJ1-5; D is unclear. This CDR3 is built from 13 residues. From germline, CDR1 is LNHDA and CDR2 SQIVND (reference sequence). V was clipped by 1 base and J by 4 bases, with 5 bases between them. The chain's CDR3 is CASSIAVNQPQHF. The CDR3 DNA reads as TGTGCCAGTAGTATAGCGGTGAATCAGCCCCAGCATTTT.

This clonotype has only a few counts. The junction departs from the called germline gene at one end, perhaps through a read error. The CDR3 is CASTPDRWKLSF. The CDR3 nucleotides are TGTGCCAGCACCCCGGACAGGTGGAAACTGTCTTTT. The chain uses TRBV12-3 or TRBV12-4 and TRBJ1-4, with TRBD1 identical over 7 bases. The CDR3 contains 12 residues.

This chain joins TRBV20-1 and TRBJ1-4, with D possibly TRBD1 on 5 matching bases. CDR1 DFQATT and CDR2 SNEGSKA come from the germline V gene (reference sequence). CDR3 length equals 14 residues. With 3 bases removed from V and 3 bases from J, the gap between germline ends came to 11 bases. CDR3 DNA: TGCAGTGCTAGCTTCGACAGCTCTAATGAAAAACTGTTTTTT. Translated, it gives CSASFDSSNEKLFF.

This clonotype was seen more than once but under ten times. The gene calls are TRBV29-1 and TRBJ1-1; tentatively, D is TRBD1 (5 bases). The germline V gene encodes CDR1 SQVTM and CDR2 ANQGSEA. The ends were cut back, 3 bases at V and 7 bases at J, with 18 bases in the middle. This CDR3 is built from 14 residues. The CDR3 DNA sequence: TGCAGCGTTGATAGTCCCGTCCGGCAGGGTGAAGCTTTCTTT. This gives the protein CSVDSPVRQGEAFF.

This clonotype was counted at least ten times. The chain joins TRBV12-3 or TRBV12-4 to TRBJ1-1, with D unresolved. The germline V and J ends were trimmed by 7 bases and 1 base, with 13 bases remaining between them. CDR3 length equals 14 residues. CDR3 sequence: CASTPDGPNTEAFF. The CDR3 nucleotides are TGTGCCAGCACCCCGGACGGACCGAACACTGAAGCTTTCTTT.

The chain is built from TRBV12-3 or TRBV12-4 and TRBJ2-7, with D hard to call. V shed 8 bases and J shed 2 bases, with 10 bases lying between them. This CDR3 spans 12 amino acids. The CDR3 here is CASGGSPYEQYF. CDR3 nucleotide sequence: TGTGCCAGCGGCGGTTCCCCCTACGAGCAGTACTTC.

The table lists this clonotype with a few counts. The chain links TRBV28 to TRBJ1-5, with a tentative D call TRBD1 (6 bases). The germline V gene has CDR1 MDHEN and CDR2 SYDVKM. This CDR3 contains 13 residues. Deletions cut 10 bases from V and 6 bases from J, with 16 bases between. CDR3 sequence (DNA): TGTGCCATCCATACCGGGGGCGGTCAGCCCCAGCATTTT. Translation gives CAIHTGGGQPQHF.

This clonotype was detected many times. The CDR3 loop is CASITDIDYGYTF. The DNA of the CDR3 is TGTGCCAGCATTACTGACATAGACTATGGCTACACCTTC. This chain connects TRBV6-1 to TRBJ1-2; D not certain. The germline gives CDR1 MNHNS, CDR2 SASEGT. V dropped 7 bases and J dropped 3 bases, with 12 bases sitting between them. The CDR3 extends over 13 amino acids.

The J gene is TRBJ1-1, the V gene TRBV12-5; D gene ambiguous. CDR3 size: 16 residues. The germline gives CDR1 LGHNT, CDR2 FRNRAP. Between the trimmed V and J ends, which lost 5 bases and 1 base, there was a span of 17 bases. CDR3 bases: TGTGCTAGTGGTACCCCCTCTATTCCGGAGAACACTGAAGCTTTCTTT. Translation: CASGTPSIPENTEAFF. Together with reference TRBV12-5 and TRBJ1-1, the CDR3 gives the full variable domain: DARVTQTPRHKVTEMGQEVTMRCQPILGHNTVFWYRQTMMQGLELLAYFRNRAPLDDSGMPKDRFSAEMPDATLATLKIQPSEPRDSAVYFCASGTPSIPENTEAFFGQGTRLTVV.

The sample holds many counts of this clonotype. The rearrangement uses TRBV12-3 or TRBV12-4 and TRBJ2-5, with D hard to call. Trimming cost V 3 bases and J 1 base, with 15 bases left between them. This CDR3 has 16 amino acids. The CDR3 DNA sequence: TGTGCCAGCAGTTTTCGACCCTGCGGTACCCAAGAGACCCAGTACTTC. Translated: CASSFRPCGTQETQYF.

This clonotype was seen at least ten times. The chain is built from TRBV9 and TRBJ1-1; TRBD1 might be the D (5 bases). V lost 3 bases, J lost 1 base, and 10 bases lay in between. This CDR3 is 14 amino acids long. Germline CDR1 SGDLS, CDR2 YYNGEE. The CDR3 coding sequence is TGTGCCAGCAGCGAGCCGGGACGGAACACTGAAGCTTTCTTT. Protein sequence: CASSEPGRNTEAFF.

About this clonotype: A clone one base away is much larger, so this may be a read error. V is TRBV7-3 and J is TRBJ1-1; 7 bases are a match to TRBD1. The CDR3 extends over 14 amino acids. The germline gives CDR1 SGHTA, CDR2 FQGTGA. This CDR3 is CASSFRGRKTETFF. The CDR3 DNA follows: TGTGCCAGCAGCTTCAGGGGGAGGAAGACTGAAACTTTCTTT.